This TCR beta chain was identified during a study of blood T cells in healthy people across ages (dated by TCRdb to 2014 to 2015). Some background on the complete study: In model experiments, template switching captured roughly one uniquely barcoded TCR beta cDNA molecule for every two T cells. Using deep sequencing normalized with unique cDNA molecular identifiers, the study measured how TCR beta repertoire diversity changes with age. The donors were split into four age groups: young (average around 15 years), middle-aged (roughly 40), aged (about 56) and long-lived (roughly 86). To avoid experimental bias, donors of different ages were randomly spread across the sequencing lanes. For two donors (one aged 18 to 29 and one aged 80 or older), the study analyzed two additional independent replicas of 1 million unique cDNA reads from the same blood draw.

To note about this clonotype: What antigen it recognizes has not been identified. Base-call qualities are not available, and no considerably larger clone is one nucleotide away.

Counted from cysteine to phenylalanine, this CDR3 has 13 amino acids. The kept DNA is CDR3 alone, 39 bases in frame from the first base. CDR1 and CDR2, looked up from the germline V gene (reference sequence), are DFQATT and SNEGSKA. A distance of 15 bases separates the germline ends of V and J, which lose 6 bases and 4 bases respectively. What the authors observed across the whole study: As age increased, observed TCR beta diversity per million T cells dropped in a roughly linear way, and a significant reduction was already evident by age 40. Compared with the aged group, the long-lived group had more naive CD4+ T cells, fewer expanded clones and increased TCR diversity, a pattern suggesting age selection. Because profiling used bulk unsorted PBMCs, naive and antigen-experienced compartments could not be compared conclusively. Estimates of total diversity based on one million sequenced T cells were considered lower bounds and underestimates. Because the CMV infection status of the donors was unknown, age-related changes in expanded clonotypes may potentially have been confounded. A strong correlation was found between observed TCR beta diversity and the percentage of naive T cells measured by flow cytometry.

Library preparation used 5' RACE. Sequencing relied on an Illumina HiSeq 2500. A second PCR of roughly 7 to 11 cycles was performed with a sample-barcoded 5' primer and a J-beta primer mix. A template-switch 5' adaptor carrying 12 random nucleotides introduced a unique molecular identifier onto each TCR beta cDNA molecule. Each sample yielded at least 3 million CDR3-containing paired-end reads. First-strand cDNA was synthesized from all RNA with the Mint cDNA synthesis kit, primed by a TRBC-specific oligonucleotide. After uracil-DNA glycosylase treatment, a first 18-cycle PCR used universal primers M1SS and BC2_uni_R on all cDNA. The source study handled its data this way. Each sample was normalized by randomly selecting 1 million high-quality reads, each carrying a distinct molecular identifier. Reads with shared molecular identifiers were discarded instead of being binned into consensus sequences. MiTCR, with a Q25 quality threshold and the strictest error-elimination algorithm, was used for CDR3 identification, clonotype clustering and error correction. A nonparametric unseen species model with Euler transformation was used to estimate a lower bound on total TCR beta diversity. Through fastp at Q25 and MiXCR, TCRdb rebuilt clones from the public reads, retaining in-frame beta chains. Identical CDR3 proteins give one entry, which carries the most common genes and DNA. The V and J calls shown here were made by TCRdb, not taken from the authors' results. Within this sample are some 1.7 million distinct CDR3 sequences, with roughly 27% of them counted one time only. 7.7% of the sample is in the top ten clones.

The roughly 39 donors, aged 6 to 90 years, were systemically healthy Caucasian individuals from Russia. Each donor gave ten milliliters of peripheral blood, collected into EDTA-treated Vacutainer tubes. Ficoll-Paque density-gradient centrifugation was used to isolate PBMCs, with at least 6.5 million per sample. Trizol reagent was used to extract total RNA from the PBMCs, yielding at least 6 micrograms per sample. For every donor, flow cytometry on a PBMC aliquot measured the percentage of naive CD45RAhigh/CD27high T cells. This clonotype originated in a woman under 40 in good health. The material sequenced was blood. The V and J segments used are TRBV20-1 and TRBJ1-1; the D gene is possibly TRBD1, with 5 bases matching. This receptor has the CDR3 CSAAARGGTEAFF. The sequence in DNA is TGCAGTGCCGCCGCTCGGGGGGGCACTGAAGCTTTCTTT.